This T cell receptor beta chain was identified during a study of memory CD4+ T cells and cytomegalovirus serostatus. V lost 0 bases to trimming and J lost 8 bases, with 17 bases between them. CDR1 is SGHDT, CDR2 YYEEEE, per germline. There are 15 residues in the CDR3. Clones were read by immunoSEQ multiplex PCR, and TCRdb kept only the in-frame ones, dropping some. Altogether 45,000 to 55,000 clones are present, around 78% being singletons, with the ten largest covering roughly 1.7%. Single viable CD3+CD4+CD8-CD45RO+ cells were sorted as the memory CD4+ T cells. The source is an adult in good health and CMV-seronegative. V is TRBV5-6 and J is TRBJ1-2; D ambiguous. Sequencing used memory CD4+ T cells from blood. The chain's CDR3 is CASSLGVQVFRGYTF. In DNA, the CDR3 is TGTGCCAGCAGCTTGGGTGTTCAGGTTTTTCGGGGCTACACCTTC.